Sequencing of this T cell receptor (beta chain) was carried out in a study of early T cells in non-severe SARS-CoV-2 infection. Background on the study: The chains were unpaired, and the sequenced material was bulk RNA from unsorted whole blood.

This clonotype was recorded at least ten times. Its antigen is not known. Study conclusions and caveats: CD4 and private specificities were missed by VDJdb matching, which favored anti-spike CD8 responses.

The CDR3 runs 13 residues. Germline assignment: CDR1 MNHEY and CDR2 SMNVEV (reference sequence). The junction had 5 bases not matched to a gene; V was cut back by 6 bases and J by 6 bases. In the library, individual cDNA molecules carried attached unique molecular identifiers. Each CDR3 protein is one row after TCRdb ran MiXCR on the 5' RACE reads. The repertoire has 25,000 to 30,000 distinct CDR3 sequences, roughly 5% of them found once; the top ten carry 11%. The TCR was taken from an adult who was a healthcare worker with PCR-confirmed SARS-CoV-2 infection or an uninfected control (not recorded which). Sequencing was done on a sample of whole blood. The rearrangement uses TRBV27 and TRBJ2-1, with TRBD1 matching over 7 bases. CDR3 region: CASRRQGSNEQFF. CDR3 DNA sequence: TGTGCCAGCAGGCGACAGGGTTCCAATGAGCAGTTCTTC.